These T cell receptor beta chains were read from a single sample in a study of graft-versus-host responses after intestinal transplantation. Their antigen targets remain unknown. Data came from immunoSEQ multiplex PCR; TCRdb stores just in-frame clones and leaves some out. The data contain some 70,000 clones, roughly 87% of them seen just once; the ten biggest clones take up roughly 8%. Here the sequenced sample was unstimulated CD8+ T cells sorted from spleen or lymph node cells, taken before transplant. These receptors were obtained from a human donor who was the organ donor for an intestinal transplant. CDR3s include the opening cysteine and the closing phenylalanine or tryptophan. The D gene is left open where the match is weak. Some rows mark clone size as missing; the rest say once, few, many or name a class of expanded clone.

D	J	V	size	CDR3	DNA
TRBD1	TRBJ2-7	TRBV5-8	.	CASSITGGPGYEQYF	TGTGCCAGCAGCATTACAGGGGGGCCCGGCTACGAGCAGTACTTC
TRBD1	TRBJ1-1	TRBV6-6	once	CASSSSAGGWATEAFF	TGTGCCAGCAGTTCTAGCGCAGGGGGCTGGGCTACTGAAGCTTTCTTT
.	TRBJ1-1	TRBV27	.	CASSLSLRTEAFF	TGTGCCAGCAGTTTATCGCTCAGGACTGAAGCTTTCTTT
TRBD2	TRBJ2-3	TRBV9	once	CASGQAGLTDTQYF	TGTGCCAGCGGACAAGCGGGGCTCACAGATACGCAGTATTTT
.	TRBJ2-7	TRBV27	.	CASSFVGGSDWVRF	TGTGCCAGCAGTTTCGTCGGGGGATCGGATTGGGTCCGCTTC
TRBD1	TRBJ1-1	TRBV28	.	CASSFYRTGATEAFF	TGTGCCAGCAGTTTTTATAGGACAGGAGCCACTGAAGCTTTCTTT
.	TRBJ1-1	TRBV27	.	CASSHTLSTTEAFF	TGTGCCAGCAGTCACACCCTCTCGACTACTGAAGCTTTCTTT
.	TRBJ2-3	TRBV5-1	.	CASSLSSVHSTDTQYF	TGCGCCAGCAGCTTGTCTTCCGTCCATAGCACAGATACGCAGTATTTT
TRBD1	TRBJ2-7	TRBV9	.	CASSLGQGAGYEQYF	TGTGCCAGCAGCCTGGGACAGGGGGCAGGCTACGAGCAGTACTTC
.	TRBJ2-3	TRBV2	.	CASRGKEQQYF	TGTGCCAGCAGGGGGAAGGAGCAGCAGTATTTT
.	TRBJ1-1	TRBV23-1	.	CASSQGRVRLNTEAFF	TGCGCCAGCAGTCAAGGGCGCGTCAGATTGAACACTGAAGCTTTCTTT
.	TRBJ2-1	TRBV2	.	CASSEALWGDGLYNEQFF	TGTGCCAGCAGTGAAGCACTTTGGGGGGACGGCCTTTACAATGAGCAGTTCTTC
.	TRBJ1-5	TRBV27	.	CASSPDGAGPQHF	TGTGCCAGCAGTCCGGACGGGGCAGGGCCCCAGCATTTT
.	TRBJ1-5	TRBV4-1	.	CASSQRHGGGEPQHF	TGCGCCAGCAGCCAACGTCACGGGGGGGGTGAGCCCCAGCATTTT
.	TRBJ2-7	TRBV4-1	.	CASSQDRAKYF	TGCGCCAGCAGCCAAGATCGGGCAAAGTACTTC
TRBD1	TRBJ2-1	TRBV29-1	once	CSVEGTGSYNEQFF	TGCAGCGTTGAGGGGACAGGGAGCTACAATGAGCAGTTCTTC
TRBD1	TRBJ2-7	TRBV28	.	CASSLTGGPYEQYF	TGTGCCAGCAGCCTGACAGGGGGCCCCTACGAGCAGTACTTC
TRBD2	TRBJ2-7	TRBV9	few	CASSFGGGDYEQYF	TGTGCCAGCAGTTTCGGGGGAGGGGACTACGAGCAGTACTTC
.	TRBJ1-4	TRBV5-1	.	CASRPDSNEKLFF	TGCGCCAGCCGTCCGGATTCTAATGAAAAACTGTTTTTT
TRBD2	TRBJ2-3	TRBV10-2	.	CASSVSGVTDTQYF	TGCGCCAGCAGTGTGAGCGGGGTAACAGATACGCAGTATTTT
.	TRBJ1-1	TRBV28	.	CASSFSYRNTEAFF	TGTGCCAGCAGTTTCTCCTACAGGAACACTGAAGCTTTCTTT
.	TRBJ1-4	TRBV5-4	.	CASSSLGLLSTNEKLFF	TGTGCCAGCAGCTCACTCGGCCTTTTATCAACTAATGAAAAACTGTTTTTT
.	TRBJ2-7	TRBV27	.	CASSSSGPREQYF	TGTGCCAGCAGTTCCTCGGGGCCTAGAGAGCAGTACTTC
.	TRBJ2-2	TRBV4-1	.	CASRYRRNTGELFF	TGCGCCAGCAGATACCGGAGGAACACCGGGGAGCTGTTTTTT
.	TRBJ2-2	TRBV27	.	CASSITNTGELFF	TGTGCCAGCTCCATAACGAACACCGGGGAGCTGTTTTTT
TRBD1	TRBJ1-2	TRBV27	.	CASSSGQGWYYGYTF	TGTGCCAGCAGTTCGGGACAGGGATGGTACTATGGCTACACCTTC
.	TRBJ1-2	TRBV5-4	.	CASSPGPRGDYGYTF	TGTGCCAGCAGCCCGGGGCCGAGGGGGGACTATGGCTACACCTTC
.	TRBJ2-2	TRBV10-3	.	CAIKKSGDYTGELFF	TGTGCCATCAAGAAATCGGGAGATTACACCGGGGAGCTGTTTTTT
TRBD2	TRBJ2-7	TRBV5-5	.	CASSTVSGGGYEQYF	TGTGCCAGCAGCACGGTCTCTGGGGGGGGCTACGAGCAGTACTTC
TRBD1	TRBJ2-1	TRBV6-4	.	CASRQGANNEQFF	TGTGCCAGCAGACAGGGGGCCAACAATGAGCAGTTCTTC
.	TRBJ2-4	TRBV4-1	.	CASRQYEAGGAKNIQYF	TGCGCCAGCAGACAGTATGAAGCCGGGGGAGCCAAAAACATTCAGTACTTC
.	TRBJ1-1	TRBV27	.	CASSLSKNTEAFF	TGTGCCAGCAGTTTATCAAAGAACACTGAAGCTTTCTTT
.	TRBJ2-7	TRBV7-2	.	CASSLSSYEQYF	TGTGCCAGCAGCTTAAGCTCCTACGAGCAGTACTTC
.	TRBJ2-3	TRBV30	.	CAWKPPVGTDTQYF	TGTGCCTGGAAGCCGCCGGTAGGCACAGATACGCAGTATTTT
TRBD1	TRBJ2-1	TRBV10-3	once	CAIRVGGPIYNEQFF	TGTGCCATCAGAGTAGGGGGCCCTATCTACAATGAGCAGTTCTTC
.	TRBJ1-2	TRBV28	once	CASSLVVGGMTGYTF	TGTGCCAGCAGTCTCGTCGTGGGGGGGATGACGGGCTACACCTTC
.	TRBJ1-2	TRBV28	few	CASSRWGSNYGYTF	TGTGCCAGCAGCCGGTGGGGGTCTAACTATGGCTACACCTTC
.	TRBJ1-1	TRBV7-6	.	CASSLSSGQMNTEAFF	TGTGCCAGCAGCTTGAGCTCCGGACAGATGAACACTGAAGCTTTCTTT
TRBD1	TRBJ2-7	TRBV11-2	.	CASSLEQGVYEQYF	TGTGCCAGCAGCTTAGAACAGGGGGTCTACGAGCAGTACTTC
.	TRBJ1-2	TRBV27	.	CASSWGGCVGICGYTF	TGTGCCAGCAGTTGGGGAGGGTGTGTAGGGATTTGCGGCTACACCTTC
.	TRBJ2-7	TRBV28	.	CASSLAQDYYEQYF	TGTGCCAGCAGTTTGGCCCAGGATTATTACGAGCAGTACTTC
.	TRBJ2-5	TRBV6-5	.	CASSPTGGMETQYF	TGTGCCAGCAGCCCCACGGGGGGCATGGAGACCCAGTACTTC